The 2 T cell receptor beta chains below all came from one sample that was sequenced in a study of T cell changes during pregnancy in multiple sclerosis. Assay used: immunoSEQ multiplex PCR; TCRdb lists only in-frame clones, some missing. The sample lists 50,000 to 75,000 clones; roughly nine tenths were seen once. This material consisted of peripheral blood, taken after pregnancy. The receptors come from a female donor in good health, enrolled as a control in a pregnancy study.

The genes are TRBV5-1 and TRBJ2-7; D may be TRBD2 (5 bases). V was pared by 1 base and J by 4 bases, with 12 bases between. The CDR3 spans 14 residues. CDR1 is SGHRS, CDR2 YFSETQ, per germline. The CDR3 nucleotides are TGCGCCAGCAGCTTGCTCGGGGTTCCTTACGAGCAGTACTTC. Translation gives CASSLLGVPYEQYF.

The chain employs TRBV5-1 and TRBJ2-3; the D gene is possibly TRBD1 (6 bases). V was trimmed by 5 bases and J by 0 bases, leaving 13 bases between them. Germline lookup yields CDR1 SGHRS and CDR2 YFSETQ. The CDR3 totals 15 residues. The CDR3 spells CASRARGDSTDTQYF. DNA for the CDR3: TGCGCCAGCAGGGCCAGGGGTGACAGCACAGATACGCAGTATTTT.